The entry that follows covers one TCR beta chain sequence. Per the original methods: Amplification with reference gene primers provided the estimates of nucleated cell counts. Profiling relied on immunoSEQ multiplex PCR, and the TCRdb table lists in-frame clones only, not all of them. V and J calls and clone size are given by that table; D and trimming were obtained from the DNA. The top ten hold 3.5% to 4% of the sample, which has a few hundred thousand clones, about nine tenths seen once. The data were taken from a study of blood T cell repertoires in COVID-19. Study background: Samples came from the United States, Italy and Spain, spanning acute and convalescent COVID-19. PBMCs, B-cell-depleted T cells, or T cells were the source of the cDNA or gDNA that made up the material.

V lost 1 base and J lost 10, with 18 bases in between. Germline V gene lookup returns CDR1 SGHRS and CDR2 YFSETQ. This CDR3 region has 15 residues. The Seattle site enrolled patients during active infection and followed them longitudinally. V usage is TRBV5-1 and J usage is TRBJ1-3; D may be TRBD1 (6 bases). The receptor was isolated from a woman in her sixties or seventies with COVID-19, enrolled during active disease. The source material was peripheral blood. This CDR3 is CASSLLAGEEGTIYF. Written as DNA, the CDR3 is TGCGCCAGCAGCTTGTTAGCAGGGGAAGAAGGGACCATATATTTT.